This T cell receptor (beta chain) was captured by sequencing in a study of OX40 agonist ivuxolimab in advanced cancers. About the research overall: Therapy given before enrollment (anti-PD-1, anti-PD-L1 or anti-CTLA-4) was allowed, and 40% had some. Study-level results: Certain nonresponders likewise exhibited a low normalized T-cell clonal expansion. At doses 0.1 to 3.0 mg/kg, CD4+ and CD8+ clones expanded.

TCRdb's copy holds only in-frame clones and misses some; the assay was immunoSEQ multiplex PCR. The data show around 140,000 clones, about 92% seen once. This clone has just one count. The antigen is not known. The CDR3 extends over 16 amino acids. With V trimmed by 3 bases and J by 7 bases, 6 bases remained unmatched. Germline V gene sequence: CDR1 MDHEN, CDR2 SYDVKM. The source material was CD4+ or CD8+ T cells sorted from blood, sampled in a trial of the OX40 agonist ivuxolimab. V gene TRBV28 combines with J gene TRBJ1-6; TRBD1 matches 10 bases. The clonotype originates from an adult with an advanced solid tumor such as melanoma, head and neck, liver or kidney cancer. In DNA form, the CDR3 reads TGTGCCAGCAGTTTGGAGACAGGGGGCTTGAATTCACCCCTCCACTTT. Protein: CASSLETGGLNSPLHF.